What follows describes a single T cell receptor (beta chain). These data come from a study of blood T cell repertoires in COVID-19. About the study: Acute and convalescent COVID-19 specimens originated in the United States, Italy and Spain.

TCRdb keeps only in-frame clones here, not all; method: immunoSEQ multiplex PCR. The sample includes 55,000 to 85,000 clones, around 86% seen only once; the top ten take roughly 11%. The sequence came from a woman under 30 with acute or convalescent COVID-19. The sequenced sample was peripheral blood.

The CDR3 nucleotides are TGCGCCAGCAGCTTGGAGGACAACGAGCAGTACTTC. Translation: CASSLEDNEQYF. The gene calls are TRBV5-1 and TRBJ2-7; weak D call: TRBD1 (5 bases). The germline V gene encodes CDR1 SGHRS and CDR2 YFSETQ. V lost 0 bases, J lost 5 bases, and 6 bases lay in between. The CDR3 length is 12 residues.